This entry describes one TCR beta chain. Sequencing used immunoSEQ multiplex PCR; TCRdb keeps in-frame clones, though not all of them. This table holds roughly 810,000 clones, about 96% found once. CD45RO negativity and positive selection for CCR7 defined naive CD8 cells, a population that excluded terminally differentiated effector memory CD45RA+ cells. This entry is derived from a study of shared clonotypes between healthy human individuals. The source is a man aged 25-40 years in good health. The source material was naive CD8+ T cells sorted from blood.

Here the CDR3 DNA reads TGTGCCAGCAGCCCCACAGGGGGCAGGCAGCCCCAGCATTTT. Its translation: CASSPTGGRQPQHF. The genes are TRBV2 and TRBJ1-5; 9 bases line up with TRBD1. The CDR3 sequence is 14 residues long. CDR1 and CDR2 (germline): SNHLY, FYNNEI. Losses at the gene ends were 6 bases for V and 7 bases for J; bases not matched to a gene: 7.